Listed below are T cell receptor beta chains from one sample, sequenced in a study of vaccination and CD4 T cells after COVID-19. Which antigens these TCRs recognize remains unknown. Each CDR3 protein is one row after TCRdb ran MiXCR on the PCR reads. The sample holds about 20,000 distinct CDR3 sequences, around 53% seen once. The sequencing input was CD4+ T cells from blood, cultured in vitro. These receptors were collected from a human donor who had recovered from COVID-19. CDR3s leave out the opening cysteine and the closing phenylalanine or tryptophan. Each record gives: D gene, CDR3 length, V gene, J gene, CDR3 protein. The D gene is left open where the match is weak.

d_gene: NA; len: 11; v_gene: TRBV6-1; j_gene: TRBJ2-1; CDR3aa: ASSRNPYNEQF
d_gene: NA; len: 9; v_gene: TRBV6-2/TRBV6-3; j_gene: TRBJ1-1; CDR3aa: ASRLNTEAF
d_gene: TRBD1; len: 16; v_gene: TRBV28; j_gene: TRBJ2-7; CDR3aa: ASSFLGQGAISRYEQY
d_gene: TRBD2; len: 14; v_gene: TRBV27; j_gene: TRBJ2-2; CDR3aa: ASRSPGLAATGELF
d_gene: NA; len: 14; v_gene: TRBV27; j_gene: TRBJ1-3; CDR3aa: ASSPIGGYSGNTIY
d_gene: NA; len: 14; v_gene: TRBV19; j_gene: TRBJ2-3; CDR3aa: ASSSPGGPSSNTQY
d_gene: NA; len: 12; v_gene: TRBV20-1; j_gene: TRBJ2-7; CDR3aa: SATVSPPSYEQY
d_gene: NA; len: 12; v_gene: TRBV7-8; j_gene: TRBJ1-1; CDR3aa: ASSSRPGSTEAF
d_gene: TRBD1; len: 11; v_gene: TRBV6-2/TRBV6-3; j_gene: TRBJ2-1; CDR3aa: ASSYWDRGFQF
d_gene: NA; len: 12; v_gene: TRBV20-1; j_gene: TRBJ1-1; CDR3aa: SRAGGPGRTEAF
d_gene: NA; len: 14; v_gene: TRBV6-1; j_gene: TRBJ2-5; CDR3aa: ASSTLLGGGPDTQY
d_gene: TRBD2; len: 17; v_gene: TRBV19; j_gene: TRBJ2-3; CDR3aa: ASSRRLTRLAGPPDTQY
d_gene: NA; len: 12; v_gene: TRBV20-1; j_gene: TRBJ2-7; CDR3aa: SASRAAGTYEQY
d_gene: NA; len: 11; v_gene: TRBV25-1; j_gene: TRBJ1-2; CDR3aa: ASSVSEGMGYT
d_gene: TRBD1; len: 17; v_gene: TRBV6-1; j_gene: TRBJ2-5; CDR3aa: ASISGSRMDRGRQETQY
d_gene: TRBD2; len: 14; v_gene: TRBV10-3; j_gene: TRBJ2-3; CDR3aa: AIRAGLAGETDTQY
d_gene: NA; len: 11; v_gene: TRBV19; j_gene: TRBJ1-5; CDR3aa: ASSRQDNQPQH
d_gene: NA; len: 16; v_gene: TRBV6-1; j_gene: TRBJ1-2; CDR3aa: ASSEGGSRAVKLYGYT
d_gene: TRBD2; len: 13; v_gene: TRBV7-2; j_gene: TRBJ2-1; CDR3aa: ASSFGLAGHNEQF
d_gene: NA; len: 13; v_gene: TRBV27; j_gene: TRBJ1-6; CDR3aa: ASSLSLRGISPLH
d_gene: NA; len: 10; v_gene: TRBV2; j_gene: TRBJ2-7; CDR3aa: ASTGEPYEQY
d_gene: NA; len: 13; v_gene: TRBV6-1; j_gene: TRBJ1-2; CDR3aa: ASSTLSASNYGYT
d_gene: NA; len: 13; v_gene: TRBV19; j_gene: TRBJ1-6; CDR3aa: ATAPQSSYNSPLH
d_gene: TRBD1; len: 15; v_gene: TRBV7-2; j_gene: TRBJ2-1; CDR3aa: ASTTSRLGTGAREQF
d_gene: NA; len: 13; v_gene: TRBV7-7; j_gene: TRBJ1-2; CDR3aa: ASSPLGGPYAGYT
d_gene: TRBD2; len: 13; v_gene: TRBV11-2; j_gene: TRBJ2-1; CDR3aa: ASSSLAGGSNEQF
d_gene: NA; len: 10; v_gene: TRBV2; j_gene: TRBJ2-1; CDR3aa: ATTRENNEQF
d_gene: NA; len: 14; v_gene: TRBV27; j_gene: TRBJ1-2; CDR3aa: ASRADRNFSPYGYT
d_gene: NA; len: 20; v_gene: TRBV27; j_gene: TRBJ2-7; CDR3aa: ASSPTRPVFLNQPKGGYEQY
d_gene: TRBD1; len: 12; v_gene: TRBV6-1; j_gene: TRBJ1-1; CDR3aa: ASIRDSRNTEAF
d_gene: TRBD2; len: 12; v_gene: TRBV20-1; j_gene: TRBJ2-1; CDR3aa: SATGLAGATEQF
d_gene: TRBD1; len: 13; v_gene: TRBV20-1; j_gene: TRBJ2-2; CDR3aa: SARDDREWTGELF
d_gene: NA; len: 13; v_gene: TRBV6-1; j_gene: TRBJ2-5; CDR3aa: ASSEFQYPQETQY
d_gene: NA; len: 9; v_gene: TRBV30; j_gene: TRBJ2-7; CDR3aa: AWRGNYEQY
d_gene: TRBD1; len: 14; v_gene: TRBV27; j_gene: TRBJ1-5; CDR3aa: ASSWTGVPLDQPQH
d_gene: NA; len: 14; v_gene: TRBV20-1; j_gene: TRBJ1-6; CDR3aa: SARVSGSSYNSPLH
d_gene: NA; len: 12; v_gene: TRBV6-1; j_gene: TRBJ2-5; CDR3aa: ASSESGGRETQY
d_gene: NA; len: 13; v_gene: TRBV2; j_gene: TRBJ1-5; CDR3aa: ASGRDHLSNQPQH
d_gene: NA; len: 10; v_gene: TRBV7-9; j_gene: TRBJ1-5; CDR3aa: AGGRDNQPQH
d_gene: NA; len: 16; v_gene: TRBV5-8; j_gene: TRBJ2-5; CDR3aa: ASSLARTPGPGEETQY
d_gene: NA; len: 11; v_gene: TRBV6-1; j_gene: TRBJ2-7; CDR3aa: ASRPSAAYEQY
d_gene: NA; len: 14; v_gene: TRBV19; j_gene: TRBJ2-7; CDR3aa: ASSEGGGRGSYEQY
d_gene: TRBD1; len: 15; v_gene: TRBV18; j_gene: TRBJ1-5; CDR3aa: ASSPVRQGAKNQPQH
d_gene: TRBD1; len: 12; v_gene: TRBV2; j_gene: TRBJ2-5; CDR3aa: ASRAGTAGETQY
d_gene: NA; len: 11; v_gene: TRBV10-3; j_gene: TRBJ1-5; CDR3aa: AISGGGNQPQH
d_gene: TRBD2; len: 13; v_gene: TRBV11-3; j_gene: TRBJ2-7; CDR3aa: ASSSGGTRSYEQY
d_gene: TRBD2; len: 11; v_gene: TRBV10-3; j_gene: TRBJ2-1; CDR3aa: AISELADNEQF
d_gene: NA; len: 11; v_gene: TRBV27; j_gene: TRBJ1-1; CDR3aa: ASSWGGYTEAF
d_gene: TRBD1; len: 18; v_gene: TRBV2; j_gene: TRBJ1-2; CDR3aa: ASSDLIVWDRGPPSYGYT
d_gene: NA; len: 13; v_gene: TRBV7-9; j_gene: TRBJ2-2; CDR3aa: ASSLSIIPTGELF
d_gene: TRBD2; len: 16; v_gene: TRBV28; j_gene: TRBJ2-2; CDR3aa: ASSETGTSGSATGELF
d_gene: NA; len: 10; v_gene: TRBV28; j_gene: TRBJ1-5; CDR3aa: ASSFVDQPQH
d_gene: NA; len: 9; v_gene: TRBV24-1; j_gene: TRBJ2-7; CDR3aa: ATNASYEQY
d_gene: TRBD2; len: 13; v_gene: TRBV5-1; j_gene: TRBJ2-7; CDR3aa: ASSLEGSGNNEQY